This TCR beta chain was identified in a study of T cells in localized non-small cell lung cancer. Germline values: CDR1 SGHTA, CDR2 FQGNSA. Between the trimmed V and J ends, which lost 5 bases and 6 bases, there was a span of 11 bases. The CDR3 length is 12 residues. Sequencing was performed with immunoSEQ multiplex PCR; in TCRdb, only in-frame clones are kept and a portion is missing. The sample lists some 51,000 clones; around 86% were seen once. This sample comprised peripheral blood, obtained before any cancer treatment. The TCR originated in a woman aged 35 to 69 with stage I lung adenocarcinoma. V gene TRBV7-2 combines with J gene TRBJ2-7; no clear D gene. The CDR3 DNA sequence: TGTGCCAGCAGCCAATCCCCATTCGAGCAGTACTTC. Translation: CASSQSPFEQYF.